These 24 T cell receptor beta chains were sequenced from one sample in a study of early T cells in non-severe SARS-CoV-2 infection. A single record per CDR3 protein comes from TCRdb applying MiXCR to the 5' RACE reads. The repertoire holds 55,000 to 70,000 distinct CDR3 sequences, with over 4.5% as singletons. What was sequenced was whole blood. The receptors derive from an adult who was a healthcare worker with PCR-confirmed SARS-CoV-2 infection or an uninfected control (not recorded which).

This chain uses TRBV27 with TRBJ2-2; D remains ambiguous. V was clipped by 3 bases and J by 7 bases, with 12 bases between them. Germline values: CDR1 MNHEY, CDR2 SMNVEV (reference sequence). The CDR3 extends over 14 amino acids. The CDR3 spells CASSFGRTGGELFF. For the CDR3, the DNA is TGTGCCAGCAGTTTTGGCAGAACCGGCGGGGAGCTGTTTTTT.

This clonotype was recorded at least ten times. The rearrangement joins TRBV6-5 to TRBJ2-7; possible D gene TRBD1, 6 bases. V gave up 6 bases and J gave up 1 base, with 10 bases separating them. There are 13 residues in the CDR3. Germline assignment: CDR1 MNHEY and CDR2 SVGAGI. The CDR3 nucleotides are TGTGCCAGCAGCCACACAGGGTCCTACGAGCAGTACTTC. Translation: CASSHTGSYEQYF.

This clonotype has only a few counts. This chain connects TRBV6-1 to TRBJ2-7, with 7 nucleotides matching TRBD2. Germline V gene sequence: CDR1 MNHNS, CDR2 SASEGT. The length of the CDR3 is 13 residues. The V segment lost 11 bases and the J segment 6 bases; nucleotides outside the gene matches: 13. The CDR3 here is CASGGREVSEQYF. CDR3 DNA sequence: TGTGCCTCTGGGGGGAGGGAAGTCAGCGAGCAGTACTTC.

There are many counts of this clonotype. This rearrangement joins TRBV6-5 to TRBJ2-3; no definite D call. Trimming shortened V by 0 bases and J by 2 bases, and 6 bases separated the two germline ends. There are 14 residues in the CDR3. Germline loops: CDR1 MNHEY, CDR2 SVGAGI. This chain's CDR3 is CASSYSLSTDTQYF. The DNA for the CDR3 is TGTGCCAGCAGTTACTCACTATCCACAGATACGCAGTATTTT.

The sample holds many counts of this clonotype. The V and J genes are TRBV19 and TRBJ2-1; D is unclear. The germline V gene has CDR1 LNHDA and CDR2 SQIVND (reference sequence). V shed 1 base and J shed 1 base, with 5 bases lying between them. The CDR3 spans 14 residues. CDR3 amino acids: CASSIGSSYNEQFF. In DNA form, the CDR3 reads TGTGCCAGTAGTATAGGGAGTTCCTACAATGAGCAGTTCTTC.

This rearrangement joins TRBV29-1 to TRBJ2-2; 9 positions agree with TRBD1. The CDR3 has 14 residues. V was pared by 7 bases and J by 6 bases, with 9 bases of the junction left unmatched. From germline, CDR1 is SQVTM and CDR2 ANQGSEA. The CDR3 spells CSADGQGTAGELFF. CDR3 coding DNA: TGCAGCGCAGACGGACAGGGGACGGCCGGGGAGCTGTTTTTT.

At least ten counts were recorded for this clonotype. The chain links TRBV4-2 to TRBJ1-5; D unresolved. The CDR3 loop spans 17 amino acids. Trimming took 3 bases from V and 2 from J, leaving 17 bases between them. The germline V gene has CDR1 LGHNA and CDR2 YNFKEQ. The DNA for the CDR3 is TGTGCCAGCAGCCAGGCCCTCAAAAATGTGGGCAATCAGCCCCAGCATTTT. Translation gives CASSQALKNVGNQPQHF.

This clonotype was recorded many times. The CDR3 region has the DNA TGTGCCAGCAGCCGAGGACCAGATTCCCGCACAGATACGCAGTATTTT. As protein: CASSRGPDSRTDTQYF. The chain is built from TRBV4-2 and TRBJ2-3; D is uncertain. Germline values: CDR1 LGHNA, CDR2 YNFKEQ. This CDR3 region has 16 residues. Trimming stripped 4 bases from V and 1 base from J, with 15 bases between.

The sample holds many counts of this clonotype. The rearrangement links TRBV7-3 to TRBJ2-1; D perhaps matches TRBD1 (6 bases). Germline V gene sequence: CDR1 SGHTA, CDR2 FQGTGA. This CDR3 contains 15 residues. V dropped 3 bases and J dropped 1 base, with 10 bases sitting between them. The CDR3 is CASSFWGQSYNEQFF. The CDR3 coding sequence is TGTGCCAGCAGCTTCTGGGGGCAATCCTACAATGAGCAGTTCTTC.

The chain uses TRBV12-5 and TRBJ2-2; 7 bases are shared with TRBD1. The trim removed 6 bases at V and 3 bases at J, leaving 10 bases unmatched. Germline V CDR1 and CDR2: LGHNT, FRNRAP. The CDR3 runs 16 residues. The CDR3 loop is CASGPDRASYTGELFF. The CDR3 coding sequence is TGTGCTAGTGGGCCTGACAGGGCCTCCTACACCGGGGAGCTGTTTTTT. The full variable domain, its missing parts supplied by reference TRBV12-5 and TRBJ2-2, is DARVTQTPRHKVTEMGQEVTMRCQPILGHNTVFWYRQTMMQGLELLAYFRNRAPLDDSGMPKDRFSAEMPDATLATLKIQPSEPRDSAVYFCASGPDRASYTGELFFGEGSRLTVL.

Many counts were recorded for this clonotype. The chain carries TRBV28 and TRBJ1-5, with D hard to call. CDR1 and CDR2 from the germline V gene are MDHEN and SYDVKM. The CDR3 loop spans 14 amino acids. V dropped 6 bases and J dropped 6 bases, with 15 bases sitting between them. The CDR3 DNA reads as TGTGCCAGCAGCAGAACAATGGTCAGTCAGCCCCAGCATTTT. It is translated as CASSRTMVSQPQHF.

Only a few counts were recorded for this clonotype. This CDR3 is CASSLDFAGGPSRETQYF. In DNA form, the CDR3 reads TGTGCCAGCAGCTTGGATTTTGCGGGAGGGCCATCTCGTGAGACCCAGTACTTC. This rearrangement joins TRBV5-6 to TRBJ2-5; 9 nucleotides match TRBD2. The CDR3 sequence is 18 residues long. Germline V lookup: CDR1 SGHDT, CDR2 YYEEEE. The V and J ends lost 0 bases and 5 bases, in that order; junction bases with no gene match: 14.

At least ten counts were recorded for this clonotype. The V and J genes are TRBV20-1 and TRBJ2-1; D remains ambiguous. Trimming cost V 0 bases and J 1 base, with 7 bases left between them. The CDR3 covers 14 residues. The germline gives CDR1 DFQATT, CDR2 SNEGSKA (reference sequence). CDR3 DNA sequence: TGCAGTGCTAGAGACAGTGGGTCCTACAATGAGCAGTTCTTC. It yields the protein CSARDSGSYNEQFF.

This clonotype was counted ten times or more. The chain recombines TRBV20-1 with TRBJ1-5, with D tentatively TRBD1 (5 bases). Trimming took off 2 bases at V and 5 bases at J, with 16 bases between the two ends. CDR3 size: 15 residues. Germline-derived CDR1 and CDR2 are DFQATT and SNEGSKA (reference sequence). Here the CDR3 reads CSARNGQVVDQPQHF. In DNA form, the CDR3 reads TGCAGTGCTAGAAACGGACAAGTCGTGGATCAGCCCCAGCATTTT.

The J gene is TRBJ2-1, the V gene TRBV15, with a possible D match to TRBD2 (6 bases). The V gene's germline CDR1 is LNHNV and CDR2 YYDKDF (reference sequence). Trimming shortened V by 1 base and J by 0 bases, and 10 bases separated the two germline ends. The CDR3 spans 16 residues. CDR3 in amino acids: CATSRGRGTSYNEQFF. The DNA for the CDR3 is TGTGCCACCAGCAGAGGACGCGGGACCTCCTACAATGAGCAGTTCTTC.

This clonotype occurred a few times. The rearrangement joins TRBV2 to TRBJ1-2; TRBD1 agrees at 12 bases. The CDR3 is made up of 13 amino acids. Losses at the gene ends were 7 bases for V and 7 bases for J; bases not matched to a gene: 4. The germline CDR1 and CDR2 sequences are SNHLY and FYNNEI. This chain's CDR3 is CASTGTGGIGYTF. For the CDR3, the DNA is TGTGCCAGCACTGGGACAGGGGGCATTGGCTACACCTTC.

Many counts were recorded for this clonotype. The rearrangement joins TRBV20-1 to TRBJ2-3; D not certain. The V and J ends lost 3 bases and 0 bases respectively, with 10 bases between them. The CDR3 sequence is 14 residues long. Germline V gene data show CDR1 as DFQATT and CDR2 as SNEGSKA (reference sequence). The CDR3 loop is CSASEPRSTDTQYF. Written as DNA, the CDR3 is TGCAGTGCTAGTGAGCCTAGAAGCACAGATACGCAGTATTTT.

The chain carries TRBV5-1 and TRBJ2-4, with D possibly being TRBD2 (5 bases). Trimming took 5 bases from V and 8 from J, leaving 17 bases between them. The CDR3 is made up of 14 amino acids. Per germline, CDR1 SGHRS and CDR2 YFSETQ. CDR3 sequence (DNA): TGCGCCAGCAGATTCGGGCCCGGGGAAGACATTCAGTACTTC. Protein sequence: CASRFGPGEDIQYF.

This clonotype was seen a few times. The V call is TRBV7-9, the J call TRBJ2-3, with TRBD2 matching 11 bases. This CDR3 is built from 16 residues. Per the germline V gene, CDR1 is SEHNR and CDR2 is FQNEAQ (reference sequence). The V segment lost 5 bases and the J segment 5 bases; nucleotides outside the gene matches: 9. The CDR3 DNA reads as TGTGCCAGCAGCGGCGAAACTAGCGGGAGAATAGATACGCAGTATTTT. Translating gives CASSGETSGRIDTQYF.

In this sample, this clonotype turned up many times. The chain links TRBV7-9 to TRBJ2-3; 8 bases fit TRBD2. V shed 8 bases and J 4 bases; nucleotides not matched to a gene: 8. The CDR3 covers 14 residues. Looked up from germline, CDR1 is SEHNR and CDR2 is FQNEAQ (reference sequence). CDR3 bases: TGTGCCAGCGCCCCCGGACTAGCTGCAGATACGCAGTATTTT. Residues: CASAPGLAADTQYF. Full variable domain (rest looked up from reference TRBV7-9 and TRBJ2-3): DTGVSQNPRHKITKRGQNVTFRCDPISEHNRLYWYRQTLGQGPEFLTYFQNEAQLEKSRLLSDRFSAERPKGSFSTLEIQRTEQGDSAMYLCASAPGLAADTQYFGPGTRLTVL.

Many counts were recorded for this clonotype. The rearrangement uses TRBV27 and TRBJ2-7; no reliable D call. The CDR3 is 13 residues long. Germline V gene lookup returns CDR1 MNHEY and CDR2 SMNVEV (reference sequence). Trimming took off 2 bases at V and 3 bases at J, with 8 bases between the two ends. The DNA for the CDR3 is TGTGCCAGCAGTTTAAATTTAGACTACGAGCAGTACTTC. Translated, it gives CASSLNLDYEQYF.

This clonotype was recorded at least ten times. The chain links TRBV18 to TRBJ2-1; possibly TRBD1 for D (5 bases). V was shortened by 1 base and J by 7 bases, with 17 bases between the two germline ends. The CDR3 has 16 residues. The germline V gene encodes CDR1 KGHSH and CDR2 LQKENI. The CDR3 reads CASSPRPQGDGNEQFF. CDR3 sequence (DNA): TGTGCCAGCTCACCACGACCCCAGGGCGATGGGAATGAGCAGTTCTTC. The variable domain in full, with the rest retrieved from reference TRBV18 and TRBJ2-1, is NAGVMQNPRHLVRRRGQEARLRCSPMKGHSHVYWYRQLPEEGLKFMVYLQKENIIDESGMPKERFSAEFPKEGPSILRIQQVVRGDSAAYFCASSPRPQGDGNEQFFGPGTRLTVL.

This clonotype was observed a few times. The V call is TRBV20-1, the J call TRBJ2-7; D not resolved. V was cut by 0 bases and J by 3 bases, with 6 bases left in between. Germline V CDR1 and CDR2: DFQATT, SNEGSKA (reference sequence). This CDR3 comprises 12 residues. The chain's CDR3 is CSARDEDYEQYF. CDR3 DNA: TGCAGTGCTAGAGATGAGGACTACGAGCAGTACTTC.

This clonotype was seen ten or more times. The genes are TRBV6-6 and TRBJ2-7; D unresolved. CDR3 length: 14 residues. The V end lost 6 bases, the J end lost 1 base, and 13 bases lay between the germline ends. Germline loops: CDR1 MNHNY, CDR2 SVGAGI (reference sequence). CDR3 region: CASSWTSGSYEQYF. The DNA for the CDR3 is TGTGCCAGCAGCTGGACCTCGGGTTCCTACGAGCAGTACTTC.